A selection of T cell receptor beta chains follows, all from one sample in a study of early stage breast cancer tumors. Sequencing used immunoSEQ multiplex PCR; TCRdb keeps in-frame clones, though not all of them. This sample has 45,000 to 50,000 clones; 83% occur once, and the top ten carry approximately 1.4%. Sequences were obtained from blood. The receptors come from a person aged 50-59 years with breast cancer. Each CDR3 is given with its conserved first and last residue. The D gene is left open where the match is weak. The size entry is marked missing in some rows and otherwise reads once, few, many or a size class.

V gene: TRBV28
D gene: .
clone size: .
J gene: TRBJ2-1
CDR3 protein: CASSSPGVLVLNEQFF
CDR3 DNA: TGTGCCAGCAGCTCACCCGGTGTGCTAGTGTTGAATGAGCAGTTCTTC

V gene: TRBV21-1
D gene: .
clone size: .
J gene: TRBJ2-1
CDR3 protein: CASSVELDRSYNEQFF
CDR3 DNA: TGTGCCAGCAGCGTCGAGCTTGATCGGTCCTACAATGAGCAGTTCTTC

V gene: TRBV5-1
D gene: TRBD1
clone size: .
J gene: TRBJ1-2
CDR3 protein: CASSLAGGQAGSYGYTF
CDR3 DNA: TGCGCCAGCAGCCTCGCTGGGGGACAGGCCGGAAGCTATGGCTACACCTTC

V gene: TRBV4-2
D gene: TRBD1
clone size: .
J gene: TRBJ1-2
CDR3 protein: CASSQSGQVYGYTF
CDR3 DNA: TGTGCCAGCAGCCAATCTGGACAGGTCTATGGCTACACCTTC

V gene: TRBV5-1
D gene: TRBD2
clone size: .
J gene: TRBJ2-1
CDR3 protein: CASSSGLADTINEQFF
CDR3 DNA: TGCGCCAGCAGCTCGGGACTAGCGGACACCATAAATGAGCAGTTCTTC

V gene: TRBV10-3
D gene: .
clone size: few
J gene: TRBJ1-5
CDR3 protein: CAISEGPNQPQHF
CDR3 DNA: TGTGCCATCAGTGAGGGGCCGAATCAGCCCCAGCATTTT

V gene: TRBV13
D gene: .
clone size: .
J gene: TRBJ2-3
CDR3 protein: CASSLDRDTDTQYF
CDR3 DNA: TGTGCCAGCAGCTTAGACAGGGACACAGATACGCAGTATTTT

V gene: TRBV5-1
D gene: TRBD1
clone size: .
J gene: TRBJ1-1
CDR3 protein: CASSLAGQGGTEAFF
CDR3 DNA: TGCGCCAGCAGCTTGGCTGGACAGGGTGGGACTGAAGCTTTCTTT

V gene: TRBV6-6
D gene: .
clone size: .
J gene: TRBJ1-5
CDR3 protein: CASSQRSNQPQHF
CDR3 DNA: TGTGCCAGCAGCCAGCGTAGCAATCAGCCCCAGCATTTT

V gene: TRBV6-6
D gene: .
clone size: once
J gene: TRBJ2-7
CDR3 protein: CASMGREPRPYEQYF
CDR3 DNA: TGTGCCAGCATGGGAAGGGAACCTAGGCCCTACGAGCAGTACTTC

V gene: TRBV28
D gene: .
clone size: .
J gene: TRBJ1-1
CDR3 protein: CASSLRDTEAFF
CDR3 DNA: TGTGCCAGCAGTCTCAGGGATACTGAAGCTTTCTTT

V gene: TRBV6-1
D gene: TRBD1
clone size: few
J gene: TRBJ1-5
CDR3 protein: CASREDRLGGQPQHF
CDR3 DNA: TGTGCCAGCAGGGAGGACAGGCTAGGAGGACAGCCCCAGCATTTT

V gene: TRBV19
D gene: TRBD1
clone size: .
J gene: TRBJ1-4
CDR3 protein: CASSILLRGEKLFF
CDR3 DNA: TGTGCCAGTAGTATTCTTCTCAGGGGGGAAAAACTGTTTTTT

V gene: TRBV7-2
D gene: .
clone size: .
J gene: TRBJ2-7
CDR3 protein: CASSARAGYEQYF
CDR3 DNA: TGTGCCAGCAGCGCTAGAGCCGGCTACGAGCAGTACTTC

V gene: TRBV7-3
D gene: .
clone size: .
J gene: TRBJ2-1
CDR3 protein: CASSPKGDEQFF
CDR3 DNA: TGTGCCAGCAGCCCGAAAGGGGATGAGCAGTTCTTC

V gene: TRBV11-2
D gene: TRBD2
clone size: .
J gene: TRBJ2-3
CDR3 protein: CASSLGLAGEGDTQYF
CDR3 DNA: TGTGCCAGCAGCTTGGGACTAGCGGGAGAGGGGGATACGCAGTATTTT

V gene: TRBV10-3
D gene: .
clone size: once
J gene: TRBJ1-4
CDR3 protein: CAISPQSREKLFF
CDR3 DNA: TGTGCCATCAGTCCTCAGTCCAGGGAAAAACTGTTTTTT

V gene: TRBV11-2
D gene: .
clone size: .
J gene: TRBJ2-7
CDR3 protein: CASKRSSSYEQYF
CDR3 DNA: TGTGCCAGCAAGAGGTCGAGCTCCTACGAGCAGTACTTC

V gene: TRBV6-5
D gene: .
clone size: once
J gene: TRBJ1-6
CDR3 protein: CASSYGGVIPGSPLHF
CDR3 DNA: TGTGCCAGCAGTTACGGGGGCGTCATCCCTGGTTCCCCCCTCCACTTT

V gene: TRBV6-6
D gene: .
clone size: .
J gene: TRBJ2-7
CDR3 protein: CASSYAERSYEQYF
CDR3 DNA: TGTGCCAGCAGTTACGCTGAGAGATCCTACGAGCAGTACTTC